The 13 T cell receptor beta chains below come from one sample, sequenced in a study of blood T cell repertoires in COVID-19. The protocol was immunoSEQ multiplex PCR, while the TCRdb copy is restricted to in-frame clones and leaves out a portion. The table lists under 55,000 clones, over 85% of them singletons. The sequenced material came from peripheral blood. These receptors all come from a human donor in a cohort sampled during active COVID-19.

This chain links TRBV24-1 with TRBJ1-5; D may be TRBD1 (5 bases). The germline gives CDR1 KGHDR, CDR2 SFDVKD. This CDR3 is built from 14 residues. Between the trimmed V and J ends, which lost 6 bases and 1 base, there was a span of 9 bases. This CDR3 reads CATSPQGSNQPQHF. CDR3 in DNA: TGTGCCACCAGTCCCCAGGGAAGCAATCAGCCCCAGCATTTT.

The J gene is TRBJ2-1, the V gene TRBV5-1; tentatively, D is TRBD1 (5 bases). V lost 4 bases to trimming and J lost 5 bases, with 10 bases between them. The CDR3 length is 13 residues. Germline V gives CDR1 SGHRS, CDR2 YFSETQ. CDR3 sequence: CASSPDRNNEQFF. In nucleotides, the CDR3 is TGCGCCAGCAGCCCAGACAGAAACAATGAGCAGTTCTTC.

The chain employs TRBV4-1 and TRBJ2-6, with D hard to call. From germline, CDR1 is MGHRA and CDR2 YSYEKL. Trimming shortened V by 4 bases and J by 0 bases, and 10 bases separated the two germline ends. This CDR3 spans 16 amino acids. The CDR3 loop is CASSPTQRSGANVLTF. Written as DNA, the CDR3 is TGCGCCAGCAGCCCGACCCAGCGCTCTGGGGCCAACGTCCTGACTTTC.

This clone has just one count. The chain couples TRBV6-5 to TRBJ2-7, with 11 bases lining up with TRBD2. Germline V gene data show CDR1 as MNHEY and CDR2 as SVGAGI. The CDR3 contains 15 residues. V lost 6 bases and J lost 2; bases outside the gene matches: 6. CDR3 amino acids: CASRVAGGQPYEQYF. The CDR3 bases are TGTGCCAGCAGAGTAGCGGGAGGGCAACCCTACGAGCAGTACTTC.

The chain recombines TRBV12-5 with TRBJ1-6; D not certain. CDR1 is LGHNT, CDR2 FRNRAP, per germline. V was shortened by 0 bases and J by 10 bases, with 19 bases between the two germline ends. The CDR3 runs to 17 residues. The CDR3: CASGLVLGGSRRSPLHF. The CDR3 DNA is TGTGCTAGTGGTTTGGTACTGGGTGGAAGTCGGCGGTCACCCCTCCACTTT.

This clone was seen more than once but under ten times. The chain carries TRBV4-1 and TRBJ1-6; D is undetermined. V shed 0 bases and J shed 10 bases, with 4 bases lying between them. Germline CDR1 and CDR2: MGHRA and YSYEKL. This CDR3 contains 12 residues. The CDR3 DNA sequence: TGCGCCAGCAGCCAAGATCGGTCACCCCTCCACTTT. Its translation is CASSQDRSPLHF.

J is TRBJ2-1 and V is TRBV5-1; 7 bases align to TRBD1. The germline V gene encodes CDR1 SGHRS and CDR2 YFSETQ. J was trimmed by 2 bases and V by 5 bases; bases with no gene match: 7. The CDR3 has 15 residues. The CDR3 protein is CASRSTGTAYNEQFF. DNA of the CDR3: TGCGCCAGCAGATCAACCGGGACAGCCTACAATGAGCAGTTCTTC.

V usage is TRBV10-3 and J usage is TRBJ2-5; unclear D gene. CDR1 is ENHRY, CDR2 SYGVKD, per germline. This CDR3 has 12 residues. Trimming shortened V by 4 bases and J by 3 bases, and 6 bases separated the two germline ends. The CDR3 is CAISVEEETQYF. CDR3 DNA sequence: TGTGCCATCAGTGTCGAGGAAGAGACCCAGTACTTC.

The genes are TRBV2 and TRBJ2-1; D ambiguous. CDR3 length: 11 residues. Deletions cut 2 bases from V and 9 bases from J, with 5 bases between. Germline CDR1 and CDR2: SNHLY and FYNNEI. CDR3 region: CASSEHSEQFF. CDR3 DNA sequence: TGTGCCAGCAGTGAACACTCTGAGCAGTTCTTC.

This chain links TRBV5-1 with TRBJ2-1, with a possible D match to TRBD2 (5 bases). Looked up from germline, CDR1 is SGHRS and CDR2 is YFSETQ. The CDR3 extends over 13 amino acids. V was cut by 0 bases and J by 7 bases, with 8 bases left in between. The CDR3 region is CASSLVGGNEQFF. CDR3 coding DNA: TGCGCCAGCAGCTTGGTTGGCGGGAATGAGCAGTTCTTC.

This CDR3 reads CAWSSGSNEQFF. In nucleotides, the CDR3 is TGTGCCTGGAGTAGCGGGAGCAATGAGCAGTTCTTC. The V gene is TRBV30, the J gene TRBJ2-1, with 8 bases lining up with TRBD2. Germline values: CDR1 GTSNPN, CDR2 SVGIG (reference sequence). The trim removed 2 bases at V and 6 bases at J, leaving 0 bases unmatched. The CDR3 has 12 residues.

V and J are TRBV24-1 and TRBJ1-2; D gene ambiguous. The ends were cut back, 1 base at V and 8 bases at J, with 7 bases in the middle. CDR1 and CDR2 from the germline V gene are KGHDR and SFDVKD. The CDR3 runs to 12 residues. CDR3 nucleotides: TGTGCCACCAGTGATTTACGGGAGGGCTACACCTTC. Its protein is CATSDLREGYTF.

V usage is TRBV28 and J usage is TRBJ1-3; D gene unclear. The CDR3 runs 14 residues. Trimming shortened V by 7 bases and J by 2 bases, and 12 bases separated the two germline ends. The germline V gene has CDR1 MDHEN and CDR2 SYDVKM. CDR3 coding DNA: TGTGCCAGCACCTTCTCGGGGACTGGAAACACCATATATTTT. As protein: CASTFSGTGNTIYF.